The T cell receptor (beta chain) described here comes from a study of T cell clones after liver transplantation. With 4 bases clipped from V and 15 bases from J, the junction kept 16 bases outside the gene matches. Germline V gene sequence: CDR1 SGHTA, CDR2 FQGNSA. The CDR3 sequence is 16 residues long. Sequencing used immunoSEQ multiplex PCR; TCRdb keeps in-frame clones, though not all of them. Among tens of thousands of clones listed, about 71% were seen once. There are a few counts of this clone. Antigen specificity is unknown. General study points: Compared with third party-reactive sequences, donor-reactive ones declined more, independent of withdrawal success.

The sequences come from CD4+ T cells from blood, collected at the approximately 16-month timepoint. The chain employs TRBV7-2 and TRBJ1-6, with 9 bases lining up with TRBD1. The receptor's source is a human patient who received a liver transplant. Some T cells may be the graft donor's. The CDR3 loop reads CASSSRADRGGPSLHF. The CDR3 nucleotides are TGTGCCAGCAGCTCCCGAGCGGACAGGGGTGGGCCTAGCCTCCACTTT. The whole variable domain, filled in from reference TRBV7-2 and TRBJ1-6, reads GAGVSQSPSNKVTEKGKDVELRCDPISGHTALYWYRQSLGQGLEFLIYFQGNSAPDKSGLPSDRFSAERTGGSVSTLTIQRTQQEDSAVYLCASSSRADRGGPSLHFGNGTRLTVT.